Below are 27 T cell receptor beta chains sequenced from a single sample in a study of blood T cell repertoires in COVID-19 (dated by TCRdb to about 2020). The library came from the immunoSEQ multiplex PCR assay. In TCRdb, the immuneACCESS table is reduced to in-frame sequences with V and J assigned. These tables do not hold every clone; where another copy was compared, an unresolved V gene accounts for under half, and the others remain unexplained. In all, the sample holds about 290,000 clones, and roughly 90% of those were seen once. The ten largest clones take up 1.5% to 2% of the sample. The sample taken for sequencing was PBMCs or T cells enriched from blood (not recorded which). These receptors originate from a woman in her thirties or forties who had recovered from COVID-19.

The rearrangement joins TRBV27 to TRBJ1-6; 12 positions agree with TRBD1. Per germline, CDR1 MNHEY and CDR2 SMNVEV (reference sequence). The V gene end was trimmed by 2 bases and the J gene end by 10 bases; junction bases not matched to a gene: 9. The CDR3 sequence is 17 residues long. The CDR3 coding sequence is TGTGCCAGCAGTTTAACGGTGCGGGACAGGGGGCGATCACCCCTCCACTTT. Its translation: CASSLTVRDRGRSPLHF.

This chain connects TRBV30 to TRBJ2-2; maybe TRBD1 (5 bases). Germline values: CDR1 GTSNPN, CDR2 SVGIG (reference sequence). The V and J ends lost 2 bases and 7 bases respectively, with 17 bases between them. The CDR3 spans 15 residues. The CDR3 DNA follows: TGTGCCTGGAGTACCTCCCGCAGGGAAAACGGGGAGCTGTTTTTT. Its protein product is CAWSTSRRENGELFF.

The CDR3 bases are TGTGCCAGCAGCTCACGACTAGCGGGGACCTACGAGCAGTACTTC. It specifies CASSSRLAGTYEQYF. The rearrangement joins TRBV7-2 to TRBJ2-7; 11 positions agree with TRBD2. Germline CDR1 and CDR2: SGHTA and FQGNSA. The V and J ends lost 4 bases and 2 bases, in that order; junction bases with no gene match: 4. This CDR3 contains 15 residues. The variable domain in full, with the rest retrieved from reference TRBV7-2 and TRBJ2-7, is GAGVSQSPSNKVTEKGKDVELRCDPISGHTALYWYRQSLGQGLEFLIYFQGNSAPDKSGLPSDRFSAERTGGSVSTLTIQRTQQEDSAVYLCASSSRLAGTYEQYFGPGTRLTVT.

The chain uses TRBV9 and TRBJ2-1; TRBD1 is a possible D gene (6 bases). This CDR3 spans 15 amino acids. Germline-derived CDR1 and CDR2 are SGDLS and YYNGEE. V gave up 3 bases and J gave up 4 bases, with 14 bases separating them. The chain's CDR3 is CASSAQDRRYNEQFF. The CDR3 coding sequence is TGTGCCAGCAGCGCCCAGGACAGAAGATACAATGAGCAGTTCTTC.

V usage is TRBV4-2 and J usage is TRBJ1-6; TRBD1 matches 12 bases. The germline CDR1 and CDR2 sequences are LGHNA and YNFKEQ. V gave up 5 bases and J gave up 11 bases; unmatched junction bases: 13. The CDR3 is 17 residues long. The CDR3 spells CASSRSLVGQGATPLHF. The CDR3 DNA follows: TGTGCCAGCAGCAGAAGCCTCGTGGGACAGGGGGCAACACCCCTCCACTTT.

CDR3 in amino acids: CASSYSTGRQETQYF. The CDR3 coding sequence is TGTGCCAGCAGTTACTCGACAGGGCGACAAGAGACCCAGTACTTC. This chain joins TRBV6-5 and TRBJ2-5; the match to TRBD1 covers 7 bases. From germline, CDR1 is MNHEY and CDR2 SVGAGI. The CDR3 covers 15 residues. The junction had 3 bases not matched to a gene; V was cut back by 0 bases and J by 2 bases.

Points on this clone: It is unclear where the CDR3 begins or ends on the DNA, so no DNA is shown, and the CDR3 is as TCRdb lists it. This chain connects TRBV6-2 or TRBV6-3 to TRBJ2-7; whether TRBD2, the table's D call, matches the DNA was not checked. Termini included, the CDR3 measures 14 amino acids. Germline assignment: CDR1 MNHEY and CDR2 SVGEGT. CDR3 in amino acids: CASSSSTVTYEQYF.

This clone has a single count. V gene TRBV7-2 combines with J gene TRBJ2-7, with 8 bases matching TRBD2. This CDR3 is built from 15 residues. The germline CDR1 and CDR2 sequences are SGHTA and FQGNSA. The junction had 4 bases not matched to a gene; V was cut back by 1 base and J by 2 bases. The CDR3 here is CASSLGGTRAYEQYF. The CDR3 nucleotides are TGTGCCAGCAGCTTAGGCGGGACTAGGGCCTACGAGCAGTACTTC.

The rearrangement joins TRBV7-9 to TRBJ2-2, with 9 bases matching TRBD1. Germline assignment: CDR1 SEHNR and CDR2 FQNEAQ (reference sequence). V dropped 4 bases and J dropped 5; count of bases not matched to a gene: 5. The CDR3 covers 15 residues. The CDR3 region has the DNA TGTGCCAGCAGCTACGACAGGGGGTGGACCGGGGAGCTGTTTTTT. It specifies CASSYDRGWTGELFF. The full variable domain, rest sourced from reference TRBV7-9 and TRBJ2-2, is DTGVSQNPRHKITKRGQNVTFRCDPISEHNRLYWYRQTLGQGPEFLTYFQNEAQLEKSRLLSDRFSAERPKGSFSTLEIQRTEQGDSAMYLCASSYDRGWTGELFFGEGSRLTVL.

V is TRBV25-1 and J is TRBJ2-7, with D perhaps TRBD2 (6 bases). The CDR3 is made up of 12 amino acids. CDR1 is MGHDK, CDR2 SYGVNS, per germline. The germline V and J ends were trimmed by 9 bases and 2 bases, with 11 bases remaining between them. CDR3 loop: CARAGGAYEQYF. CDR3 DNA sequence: TGTGCCAGGGCCGGGGGTGCCTACGAGCAGTACTTC.

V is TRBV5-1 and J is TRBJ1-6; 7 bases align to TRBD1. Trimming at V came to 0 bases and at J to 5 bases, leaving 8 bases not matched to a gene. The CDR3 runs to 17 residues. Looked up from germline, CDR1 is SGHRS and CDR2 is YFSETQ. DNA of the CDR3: TGCGCCAGCAGCTTGGGTTTACAGGGGCGGGATAATTCACCCCTCCACTTT. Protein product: CASSLGLQGRDNSPLHF.

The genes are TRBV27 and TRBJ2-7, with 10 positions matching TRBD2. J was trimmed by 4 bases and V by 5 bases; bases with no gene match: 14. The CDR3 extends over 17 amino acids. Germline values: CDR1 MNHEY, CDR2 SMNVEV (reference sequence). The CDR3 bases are TGTGCCAGCAGTACGCGCCCTCAACTAGCGGGGATTTACGAGCAGTACTTC. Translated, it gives CASSTRPQLAGIYEQYF.

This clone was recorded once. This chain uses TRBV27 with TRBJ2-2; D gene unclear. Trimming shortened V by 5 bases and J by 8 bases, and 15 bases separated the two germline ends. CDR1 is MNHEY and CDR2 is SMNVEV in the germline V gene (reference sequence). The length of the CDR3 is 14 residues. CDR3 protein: CASSPTVLSGELFF. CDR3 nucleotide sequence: TGTGCCAGCAGTCCCACGGTGTTGTCTGGGGAGCTGTTTTTT.

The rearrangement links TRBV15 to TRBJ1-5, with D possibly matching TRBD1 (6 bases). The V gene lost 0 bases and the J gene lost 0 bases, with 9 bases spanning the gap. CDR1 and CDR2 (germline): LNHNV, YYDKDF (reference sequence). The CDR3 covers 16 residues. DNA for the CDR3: TGTGCCACCAGCAGAGATTGGGGGCGTAGCAATCAGCCCCAGCATTTT. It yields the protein CATSRDWGRSNQPQHF.

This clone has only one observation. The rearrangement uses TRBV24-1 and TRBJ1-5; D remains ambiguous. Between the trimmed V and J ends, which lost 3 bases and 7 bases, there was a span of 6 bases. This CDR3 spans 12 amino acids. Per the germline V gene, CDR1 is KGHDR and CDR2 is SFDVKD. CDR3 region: CATSDTGQPQHF. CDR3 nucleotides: TGTGCCACCAGTGATACCGGGCAGCCCCAGCATTTT.

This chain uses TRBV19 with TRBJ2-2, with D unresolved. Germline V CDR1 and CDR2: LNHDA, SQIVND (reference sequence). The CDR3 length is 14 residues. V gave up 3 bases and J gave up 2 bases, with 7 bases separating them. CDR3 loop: CASSMVRNTGELFF. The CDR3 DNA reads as TGTGCCAGTAGTATGGTCAGAAACACCGGGGAGCTGTTTTTT.

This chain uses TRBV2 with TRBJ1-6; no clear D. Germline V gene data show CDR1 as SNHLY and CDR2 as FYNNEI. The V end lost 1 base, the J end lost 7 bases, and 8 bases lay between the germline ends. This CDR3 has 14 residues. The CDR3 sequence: CASSEVYGNSPLHF. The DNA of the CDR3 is TGTGCCAGCAGTGAAGTATACGGGAATTCACCCCTCCACTTT.

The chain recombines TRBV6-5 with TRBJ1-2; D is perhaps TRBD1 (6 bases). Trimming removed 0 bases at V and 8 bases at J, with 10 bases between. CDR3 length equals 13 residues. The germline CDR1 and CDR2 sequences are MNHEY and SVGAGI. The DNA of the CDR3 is TGTGCCAGCAGTTACTCCTACAGGGCCGGCTACACCTTC. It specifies CASSYSYRAGYTF.

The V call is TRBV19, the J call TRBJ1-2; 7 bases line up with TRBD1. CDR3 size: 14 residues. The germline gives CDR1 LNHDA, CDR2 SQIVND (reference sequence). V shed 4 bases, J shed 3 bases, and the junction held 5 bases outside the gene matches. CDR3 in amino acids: CASSTPTGYYGYTF. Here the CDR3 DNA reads TGTGCCAGTAGTACCCCGACAGGGTACTATGGCTACACCTTC.

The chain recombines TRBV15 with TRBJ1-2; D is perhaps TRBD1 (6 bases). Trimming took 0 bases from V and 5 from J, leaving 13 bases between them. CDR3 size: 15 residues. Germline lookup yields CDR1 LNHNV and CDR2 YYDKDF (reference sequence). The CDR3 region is CATSRDYGGHYGYTF. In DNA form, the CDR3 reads TGTGCCACCAGCAGAGATTACGGGGGGCATTATGGCTACACCTTC. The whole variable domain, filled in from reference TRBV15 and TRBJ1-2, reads DAMVIQNPRYQVTQFGKPVTLSCSQTLNHNVMYWYQQKSSQAPKLLFHYYDKDFNNEADTPDNFQSRRPNTSFCFLDIRSPGLGDTAMYLCATSRDYGGHYGYTFGSGTRLTVV.

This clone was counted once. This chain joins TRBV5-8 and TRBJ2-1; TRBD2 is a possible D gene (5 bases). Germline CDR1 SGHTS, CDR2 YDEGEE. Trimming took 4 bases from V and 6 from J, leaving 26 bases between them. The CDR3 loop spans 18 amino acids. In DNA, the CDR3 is TGTGCCAGCAGCCCGGGTGGGGTCTCCCTTCCCCGGGGCAATGAGCAGTTCTTC. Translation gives CASSPGGVSLPRGNEQFF.

CDR3 in amino acids: CSVGAGSNEKLFF. In nucleotides, the CDR3 is TGCAGCGTTGGGGCAGGGTCGAATGAAAAACTGTTTTTT. This chain joins TRBV29-1 and TRBJ1-4, with a weak D call TRBD1 (5 bases). Germline loops: CDR1 SQVTM, CDR2 ANQGSEA. The V end was cut by 4 bases, the J end by 5 bases, with 11 bases between. The CDR3 runs to 13 residues.

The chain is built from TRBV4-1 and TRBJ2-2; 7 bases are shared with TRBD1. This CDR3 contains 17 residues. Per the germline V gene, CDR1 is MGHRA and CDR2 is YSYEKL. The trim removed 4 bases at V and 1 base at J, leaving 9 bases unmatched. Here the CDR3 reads CASSPGQPLRNTGELFF. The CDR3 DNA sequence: TGCGCCAGCAGCCCGGGACAGCCCTTGAGGAACACCGGGGAGCTGTTTTTT.

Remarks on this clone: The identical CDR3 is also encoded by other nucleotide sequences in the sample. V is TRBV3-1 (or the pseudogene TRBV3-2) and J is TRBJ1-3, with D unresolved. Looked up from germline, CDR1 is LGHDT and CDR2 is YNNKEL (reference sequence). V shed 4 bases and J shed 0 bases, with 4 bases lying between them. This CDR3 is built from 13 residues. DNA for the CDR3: TGTGCCAGCAGCCCTAGCTCTGGAAACACCATATATTTT. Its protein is CASSPSSGNTIYF.

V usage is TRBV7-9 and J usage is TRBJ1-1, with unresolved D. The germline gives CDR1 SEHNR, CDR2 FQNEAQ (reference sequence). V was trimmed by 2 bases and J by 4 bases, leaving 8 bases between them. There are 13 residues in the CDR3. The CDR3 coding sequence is TGTGCCAGCAGCTTACTTCCGGGCACTGAAGCTTTCTTT. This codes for CASSLLPGTEAFF. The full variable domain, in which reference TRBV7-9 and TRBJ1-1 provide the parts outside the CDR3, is DTGVSQNPRHKITKRGQNVTFRCDPISEHNRLYWYRQTLGQGPEFLTYFQNEAQLEKSRLLSDRFSAERPKGSFSTLEIQRTEQGDSAMYLCASSLLPGTEAFFGQGTRLTVV.

The CDR3 sequence is CASSSPRTDRGDNEQFF. DNA of the CDR3: TGCGCCAGCAGCTCCCCCCGTACGGACAGGGGAGACAATGAGCAGTTCTTC. The rearrangement links TRBV5-1 to TRBJ2-1; TRBD1 matches 9 bases. V lost 3 bases and J lost 5; bases outside the gene matches: 12. The CDR3 sequence is 17 residues long. Germline-derived CDR1 and CDR2 are SGHRS and YFSETQ.

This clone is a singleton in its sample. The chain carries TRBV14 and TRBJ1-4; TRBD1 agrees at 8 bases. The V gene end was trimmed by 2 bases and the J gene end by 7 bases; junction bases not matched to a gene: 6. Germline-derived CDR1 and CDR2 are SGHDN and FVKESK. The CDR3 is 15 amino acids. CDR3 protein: CASSQPGQGGEKLFF. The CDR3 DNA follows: TGTGCCAGCAGCCAACCAGGACAGGGTGGTGAAAAACTGTTTTTT.